The present T cell receptor beta chain was sequenced within a study of T cell repertoires in ileal Crohn's disease. Study-wide context: Biopsies of inflamed ileum from the surgical specimen form M0 samples. Findings and limits, study-wide: Clonal expansions were more frequent in active smokers than non-smokers at surgery.

Profiling relied on immunoSEQ multiplex PCR, and the TCRdb table lists in-frame clones only, not all of them. The top ten hold approximately 22% of the sample, which has about 5,200 clones, roughly 87% seen once. Notes on this clone: Its antigen is as yet unknown.

The time point here: inflamed ileum from the surgical specimen. The sequence was collected from an adult with Crohn's disease. Sequenced material: ileal tissue.

CDR3 in amino acids: CASSLSGILTDTQYF. The DNA for the CDR3 is TGTGCCAGCAGCTTATCCGGGATCCTTACAGATACGCAGTATTTT. This rearrangement joins TRBV11-3 to TRBJ2-3; possibly TRBD2 for D (5 bases). CDR3 length: 15 amino acids. The germline V gene encodes CDR1 SGHNT and CDR2 YENEEA. V dropped 2 bases and J dropped 3 bases, with 12 bases sitting between them.